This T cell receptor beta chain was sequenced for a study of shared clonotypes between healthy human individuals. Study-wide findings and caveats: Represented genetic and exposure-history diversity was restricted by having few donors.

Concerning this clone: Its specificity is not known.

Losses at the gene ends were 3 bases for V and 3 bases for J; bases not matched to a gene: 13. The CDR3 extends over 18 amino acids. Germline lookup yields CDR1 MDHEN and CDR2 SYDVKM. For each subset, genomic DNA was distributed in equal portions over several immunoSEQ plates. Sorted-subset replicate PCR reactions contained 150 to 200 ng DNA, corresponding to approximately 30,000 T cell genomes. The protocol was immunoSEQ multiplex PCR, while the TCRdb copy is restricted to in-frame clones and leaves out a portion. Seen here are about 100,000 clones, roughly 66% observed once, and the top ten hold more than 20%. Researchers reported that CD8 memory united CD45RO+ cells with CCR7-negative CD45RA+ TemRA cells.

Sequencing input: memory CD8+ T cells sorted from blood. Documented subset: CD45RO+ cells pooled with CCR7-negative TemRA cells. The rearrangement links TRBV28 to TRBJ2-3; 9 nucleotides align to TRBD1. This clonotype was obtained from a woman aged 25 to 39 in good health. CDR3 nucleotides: TGTGCCAGCAGTTTTGGGACAGGGCTGTCCCAGCTGACAGATACGCAGTATTTT. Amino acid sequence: CASSFGTGLSQLTDTQYF.